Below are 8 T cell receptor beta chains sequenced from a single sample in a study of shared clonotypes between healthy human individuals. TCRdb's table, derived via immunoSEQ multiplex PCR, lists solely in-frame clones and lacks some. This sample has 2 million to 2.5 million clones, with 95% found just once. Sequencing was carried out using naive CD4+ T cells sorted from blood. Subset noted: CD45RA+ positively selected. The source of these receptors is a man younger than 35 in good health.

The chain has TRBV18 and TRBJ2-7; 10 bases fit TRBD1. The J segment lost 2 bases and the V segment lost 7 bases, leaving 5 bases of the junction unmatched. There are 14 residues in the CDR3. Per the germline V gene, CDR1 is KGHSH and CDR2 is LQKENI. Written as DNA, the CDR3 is TGTGCCAGCTTGGGCGGGACAGGGGCCTACGAGCAGTACTTC. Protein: CASLGGTGAYEQYF.

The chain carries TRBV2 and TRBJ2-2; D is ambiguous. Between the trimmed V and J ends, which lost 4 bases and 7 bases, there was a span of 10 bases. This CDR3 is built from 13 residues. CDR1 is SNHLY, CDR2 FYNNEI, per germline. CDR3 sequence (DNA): TGTGCCAGCAGTGTCCCCCGAGTCGGGGAGCTGTTTTTT. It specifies CASSVPRVGELFF.

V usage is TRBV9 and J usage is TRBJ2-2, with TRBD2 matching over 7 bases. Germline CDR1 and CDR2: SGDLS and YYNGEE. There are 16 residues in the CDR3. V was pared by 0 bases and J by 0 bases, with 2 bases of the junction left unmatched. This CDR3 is CASSVDGGTNTGELFF. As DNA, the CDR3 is TGTGCCAGCAGCGTAGACGGGGGGACGAACACCGGGGAGCTGTTTTTT.

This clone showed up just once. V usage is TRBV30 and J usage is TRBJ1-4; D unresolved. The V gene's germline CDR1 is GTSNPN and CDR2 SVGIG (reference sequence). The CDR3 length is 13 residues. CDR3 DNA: TGTGCTTCTCATCGGGCATCTATTGAAAAACTGTTTTTT. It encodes CASHRASIEKLFF.

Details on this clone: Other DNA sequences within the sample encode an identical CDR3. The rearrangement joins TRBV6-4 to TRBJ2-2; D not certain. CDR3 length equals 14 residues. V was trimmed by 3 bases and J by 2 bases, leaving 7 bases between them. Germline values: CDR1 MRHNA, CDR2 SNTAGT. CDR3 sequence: CASSEGGNTGELFF. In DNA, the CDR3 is TGTGCCAGCAGTGAGGGCGGAAACACCGGGGAGCTGTTTTTT.

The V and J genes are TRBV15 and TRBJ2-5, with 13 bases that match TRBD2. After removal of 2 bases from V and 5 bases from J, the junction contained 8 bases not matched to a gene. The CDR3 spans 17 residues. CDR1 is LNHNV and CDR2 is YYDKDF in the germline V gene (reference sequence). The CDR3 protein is CATSRRLAGGLMETQYF. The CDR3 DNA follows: TGTGCCACCAGCAGACGACTAGCGGGGGGCCTCATGGAGACCCAGTACTTC.

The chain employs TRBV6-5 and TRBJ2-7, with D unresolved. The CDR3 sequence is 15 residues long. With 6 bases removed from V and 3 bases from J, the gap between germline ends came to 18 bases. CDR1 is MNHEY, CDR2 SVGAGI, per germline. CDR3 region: CASRTDFTALYEQYF. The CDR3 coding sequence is TGTGCCAGCAGAACAGATTTTACGGCCCTCTACGAGCAGTACTTC.

CDR3 bases: TGTGCCAGCAGCTTAGTGAACAGGGGGTTCCACGAGCAGTACTTC. Translated: CASSLVNRGFHEQYF. V and J are TRBV5-8 and TRBJ2-7; 8 positions agree with TRBD1. Germline V lookup: CDR1 SGHTS, CDR2 YDEGEE. This CDR3 region has 15 residues. With 2 bases clipped from V and 5 bases from J, the junction kept 9 bases outside the gene matches.